Shown below are 7 T cell receptor beta chains from a single sample sequenced in a study of early T cells in non-severe SARS-CoV-2 infection. A single record per CDR3 protein comes from TCRdb applying MiXCR to the 5' RACE reads. This sample has about 52,000 distinct CDR3 sequences, with roughly 10% found just once. Sequencing was done on a sample of whole blood. These receptors were collected from an adult who was a healthcare worker with PCR-confirmed SARS-CoV-2 infection or an uninfected control (not recorded which).

The gene calls are TRBV6-2 or TRBV6-3 and TRBJ1-1; D may be TRBD1 (6 bases). Germline loops: CDR1 MNHEY, CDR2 SVGEGT. V lost 8 bases to trimming and J lost 4 bases, with 29 bases between them. The CDR3 length is 18 residues. The CDR3 DNA follows: TGTGCCAGCCACCCCCCTCTCAGGCCCGGGGGGCGAGGCACTGAAGCTTTCTTT. Translated, it gives CASHPPLRPGGRGTEAFF.

Turning to this clonotype: The conserved phenylalanine or tryptophan is not found at the CDR3 terminus, so this likely reflects a read error. This chain links TRBV18 with TRBJ1-5, with TRBD1 matching 7 bases. Per germline, CDR1 KGHSH and CDR2 LQKENI. Trimming at V came to 3 bases and at J to 7 bases, leaving 3 bases not matched to a gene. This CDR3 comprises 13 residues. The CDR3 loop reads CASSPQGEQPQHI. The DNA of the CDR3 is TGTGCCAGCTCACCGCAGGGGGAGCAGCCCCAGCATATT.

The sample holds a few counts of this clonotype. The V gene is TRBV27, the J gene TRBJ2-5; a possible D gene is TRBD1 (6 bases). V lost 5 bases and J lost 2, with 18 bases in between. Germline CDR1 reads MNHEY; CDR2 reads SMNVEV (reference sequence). This CDR3 has 16 amino acids. In DNA, the CDR3 is TGTGCCAGCAGTCAAATCAGGGGAAGTGGGCAAGAGACCCAGTACTTC. Amino acids: CASSQIRGSGQETQYF.

This clonotype was seen a handful of times. The V gene is TRBV4-1, the J gene TRBJ1-5; unclear D gene. Trimming took 0 bases from V and 0 from J, leaving 9 bases between them. This CDR3 is built from 16 residues. The germline V gene has CDR1 MGHRA and CDR2 YSYEKL. CDR3 region: CASSQDLTVSNQPQHF. CDR3 coding DNA: TGCGCCAGCAGCCAAGACCTGACGGTTAGCAATCAGCCCCAGCATTTT.

This clonotype occurred many times. The rearrangement uses TRBV2 and TRBJ2-7, with 7 bases matching TRBD1. Germline lookup yields CDR1 SNHLY and CDR2 FYNNEI. The CDR3 spans 14 residues. V trimming: 6 bases; J trimming: 2 bases; junction bases outside the gene matches: 7. The CDR3 protein is CASSPAGGPYEQYF. The CDR3, as DNA: TGTGCCAGCAGCCCCGCAGGGGGACCCTACGAGCAGTACTTC.

This clonotype was counted many times. The chain combines TRBV5-6 with TRBJ2-7; D is uncertain. The V and J ends lost 2 bases and 1 base respectively, with 4 bases between them. The germline CDR1 and CDR2 sequences are SGHDT and YYEEEE. The CDR3 runs to 12 residues. Here the CDR3 DNA reads TGTGCCAGCAGCTTAGTGTCCTACGAGCAGTACTTC. Protein product: CASSLVSYEQYF.

This clonotype was counted ten times or more. The CDR3 DNA reads TGTGCCAGCAGCGGACAGTGGGAAGGGGATACGCAGTATTTT. Translation gives CASSGQWEGDTQYF. The J gene is TRBJ2-3, the V gene TRBV12-3 or TRBV12-4; possible D gene TRBD1, 6 bases. Trimming removed 6 bases from V and 6 bases from J, with 16 bases in between. This CDR3 contains 14 residues.